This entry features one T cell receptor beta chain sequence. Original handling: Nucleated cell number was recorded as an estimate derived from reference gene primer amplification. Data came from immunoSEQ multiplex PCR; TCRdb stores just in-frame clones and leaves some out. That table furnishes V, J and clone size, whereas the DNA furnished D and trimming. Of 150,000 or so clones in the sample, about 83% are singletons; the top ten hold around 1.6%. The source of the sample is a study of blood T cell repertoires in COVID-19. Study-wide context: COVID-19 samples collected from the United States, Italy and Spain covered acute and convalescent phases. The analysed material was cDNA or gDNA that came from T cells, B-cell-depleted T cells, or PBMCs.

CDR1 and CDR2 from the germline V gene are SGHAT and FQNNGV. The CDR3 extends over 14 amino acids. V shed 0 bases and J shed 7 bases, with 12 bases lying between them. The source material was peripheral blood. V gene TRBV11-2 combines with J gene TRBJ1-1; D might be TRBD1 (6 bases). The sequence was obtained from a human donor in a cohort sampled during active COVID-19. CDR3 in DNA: TGTGCCAGCAGCTTAGAAAGGGGGGGAATTGAAGCTTTCTTT. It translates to CASSLERGGIEAFF.